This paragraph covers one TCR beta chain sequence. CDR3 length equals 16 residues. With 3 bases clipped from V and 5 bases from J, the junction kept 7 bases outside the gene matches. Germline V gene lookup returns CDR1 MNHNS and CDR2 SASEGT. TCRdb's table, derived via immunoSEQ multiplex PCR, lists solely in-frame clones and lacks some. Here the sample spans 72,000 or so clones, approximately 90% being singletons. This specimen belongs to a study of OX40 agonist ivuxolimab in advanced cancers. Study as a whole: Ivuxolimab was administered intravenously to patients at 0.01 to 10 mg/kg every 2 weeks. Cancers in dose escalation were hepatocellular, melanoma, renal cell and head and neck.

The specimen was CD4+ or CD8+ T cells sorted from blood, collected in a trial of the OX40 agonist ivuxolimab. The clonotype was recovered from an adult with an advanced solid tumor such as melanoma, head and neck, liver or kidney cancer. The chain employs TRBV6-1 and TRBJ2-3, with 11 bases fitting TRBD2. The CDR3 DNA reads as TGTGCCAGCAGTGACACACTAGCGGGAGCCGGAGATACGCAGTATTTT. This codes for CASSDTLAGAGDTQYF.